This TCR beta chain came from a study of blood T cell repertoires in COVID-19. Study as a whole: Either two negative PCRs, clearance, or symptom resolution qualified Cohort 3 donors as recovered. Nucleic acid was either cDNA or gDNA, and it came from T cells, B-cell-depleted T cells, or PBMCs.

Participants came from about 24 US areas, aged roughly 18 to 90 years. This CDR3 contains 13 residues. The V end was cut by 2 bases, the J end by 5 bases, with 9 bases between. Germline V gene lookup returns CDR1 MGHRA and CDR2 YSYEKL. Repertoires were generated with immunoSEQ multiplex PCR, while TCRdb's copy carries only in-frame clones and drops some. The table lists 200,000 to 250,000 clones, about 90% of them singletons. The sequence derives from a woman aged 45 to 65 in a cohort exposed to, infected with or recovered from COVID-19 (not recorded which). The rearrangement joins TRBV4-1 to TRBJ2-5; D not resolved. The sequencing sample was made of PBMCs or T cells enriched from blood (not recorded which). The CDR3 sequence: CASSQWRRETQYF. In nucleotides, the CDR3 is TGCGCCAGCAGCCAATGGCGCAGGGAGACCCAGTACTTC.